The rows below give T cell receptor beta chains drawn from one sample of a study of blood T cell repertoires in COVID-19. The data were produced by immunoSEQ multiplex PCR, yet TCRdb's version contains in-frame clones alone and is incomplete. The sample holds some 250,000 clones, over 65% seen once. The sequenced sample was peripheral blood. These receptors all stem from a woman of 80 years or more with acute or convalescent COVID-19. Both conserved end residues are part of each CDR3. A D gene is named only where the DNA matches it firmly. The listing skips clone size in some rows; elsewhere it reads once, few, many or a size class.

CDR3aa,CDR3nt,d_gene,abundance,j_gene,v_gene
CASSGDRLIGSSLHF,TGTGCCAGCAGTGGGGACAGGTTGATCGGTTCATCCCTCCACTTT,TRBD1,-,TRBJ1-6,TRBV2
CASSYRLNYEQYF,TGTGCCAGCAGTTACAGACTAAACTACGAGCAGTACTTC,-,once,TRBJ2-7,TRBV6-5
CATSQGGRGGYTF,TGTGCCACCAGCCAAGGGGGTAGAGGTGGCTACACCTTC,-,few,TRBJ1-2,TRBV15
CSASREGNQPQHF,TGCAGTGCTAGTAGGGAGGGGAATCAGCCCCAGCATTTT,-,-,TRBJ1-5,TRBV20-1
CASRLGQDYGYTF,TGTGCCAGCAGGTTGGGACAGGACTATGGCTACACCTTC,TRBD1,few,TRBJ1-2,TRBV2
CASSKAGGLAGGKADTQYF,TGTGCCAGCAGCAAAGCCGGGGGACTAGCGGGGGGCAAAGCAGATACGCAGTATTTT,-,-,TRBJ2-3,TRBV21-1
CASSLRTGSALSYTF,TGTGCCAGTAGTCTCCGGACAGGGTCCGCCCTGAGCTACACCTTC,TRBD1,few,TRBJ1-2,TRBV19
CASSLENQGSPLHF,TGTGCCAGCAGTTTGGAAAACCAGGGTTCACCCCTCCACTTT,-,-,TRBJ1-6,TRBV2
CSAEQGADEQFF,TGCAGCGCTGAACAGGGGGCCGATGAGCAGTTCTTC,TRBD1,once,TRBJ2-1,TRBV29-1
CASGQGSGETQYF,TGTGCCAGTGGACAGGGGTCCGGGGAGACCCAGTACTTC,TRBD1,-,TRBJ2-5,TRBV10-3
CASSVLAGGLQETQYF,TGTGCCAGCAGTGTTCTAGCGGGAGGCCTCCAAGAGACCCAGTACTTC,TRBD2,-,TRBJ2-5,TRBV2
CASSLDGAATEAFF,TGCGCCAGCAGCTTGGATGGGGCTGCCACTGAAGCTTTCTTT,-,-,TRBJ1-1,TRBV5-1
CAITSRLNTEAFF,TGTGCCATCACGAGTCGCCTGAACACTGAAGCTTTCTTT,-,-,TRBJ1-1,TRBV10-3
CASSFGGATDTQYF,TGTGCCAGCAGCTTCGGGGGGGCAACAGATACGCAGTATTTT,TRBD2,-,TRBJ2-3,TRBV5-4
CASSADRVGAEAFF,TGTGCCAGCAGCGCAGACAGGGTTGGGGCTGAAGCTTTCTTT,TRBD1,-,TRBJ1-1,TRBV7-2
CASSFLPGGTGGLEQYF,TGCGCCAGCAGCTTCCTCCCTGGAGGGACAGGAGGTCTCGAGCAGTACTTC,TRBD1,-,TRBJ2-7,TRBV5-1
CASSQDRTKNIQYF,TGTGCCAGCTCACAGGACAGGACCAAAAACATTCAGTACTTC,TRBD1,once,TRBJ2-4,TRBV18
CASSQTSGGPTDTQYF,TGTGCCAGCTCACAGACTAGCGGGGGCCCCACAGATACGCAGTATTTT,TRBD2,-,TRBJ2-3,TRBV18
CASIVGQENTEAFF,TGTGCCAGCATTGTTGGACAGGAGAACACTGAAGCTTTCTTT,TRBD1,-,TRBJ1-1,TRBV6-5
CASNDSSGKGEQYF,TGCGCCAGCAACGACTCTAGCGGGAAAGGCGAGCAGTACTTC,TRBD2,-,TRBJ2-7,TRBV5-1
CASSLEVGANLGAFF,TGCGCCAGCAGCTTGGAGGTAGGGGCCAACCTCGGAGCTTTCTTT,-,-,TRBJ1-1,TRBV5-1
CASSGSGTGRSYEQYF,TGTGCCAGCAGCGGTTCCGGGACAGGCCGTTCCTACGAGCAGTACTTC,TRBD1,many,TRBJ2-7,TRBV13
CASSPRPPVGYTF,TGTGCCAGCAGCCCTAGGCCCCCTGTCGGCTACACCTTC,-,-,TRBJ1-2,TRBV7-3
CSVSLTGSYTEAFF,TGCAGCGTTAGCCTAACAGGGTCGTACACTGAAGCTTTCTTT,-,-,TRBJ1-1,TRBV29-1
CASSITSGIMNEQFF,TGTGCCAGCAGTATCACTAGCGGGATTATGAATGAGCAGTTCTTC,TRBD2,-,TRBJ2-1,TRBV6-2/TRBV6-3
CASKLEAGVADTQYF,TGTGCCAGCAAACTCGAAGCGGGAGTCGCGGATACGCAGTATTTT,TRBD2,-,TRBJ2-3,TRBV2
CASSLGRGGAHNEQFF,TGTGCCAGCAGCTTAGGGCGCGGGGGGGCCCACAATGAGCAGTTCTTC,TRBD2,-,TRBJ2-1,TRBV11-3
CASRNQGNSYEQYF,TGTGCCAGCCGAAATCAGGGAAACTCCTACGAGCAGTACTTC,-,-,TRBJ2-7,TRBV2
CATLGTDYEQYF,TGTGCCACACTTGGGACAGACTACGAGCAGTACTTC,TRBD1,-,TRBJ2-7,TRBV10-3
CASSIARGNQPQHF,TGTGCCAGTAGTATAGCCCGGGGGAATCAGCCCCAGCATTTT,-,-,TRBJ1-5,TRBV19
CASSHGTGTVSNTGELFF,TGTGCCAGCAGCCACGGGACAGGGACCGTTTCGAACACCGGGGAGCTGTTTTTT,TRBD1,-,TRBJ2-2,TRBV11-2
CASSPNLGTGGEKLFF,TGTGCCAGCAGCCCAAACCTCGGGACAGGAGGTGAAAAACTGTTTTTT,TRBD1,-,TRBJ1-4,TRBV27
CASSDRVGGYTF,TGTGCCAGCAGCGACAGGGTCGGAGGCTACACCTTC,TRBD1,-,TRBJ1-2,TRBV6-2/TRBV6-3
CASSQENLAGYTGELFF,TGTGCCAGCAGCCAAGAGAATCTAGCGGGATACACCGGGGAGCTGTTTTTT,TRBD2,few,TRBJ2-2,TRBV3-1/TRBV3-2
CASSLAPTSRGYTF,TGTGCCAGCAGCTTGGCCCCGACAAGCCGTGGCTACACCTTC,-,-,TRBJ1-2,TRBV5-6
CASSQVAGHQNEKLFF,TGTGCCAGCAGCCAAGTGGCCGGACACCAAAATGAAAAACTGTTTTTT,-,-,TRBJ1-4,TRBV4-2
CASSRSGRGNEQFF,TGTGCCAGCAGCCGAAGCGGGAGGGGCAATGAGCAGTTCTTC,TRBD2,-,TRBJ2-1,TRBV5-4
CASSPGTGSNQPQHF,TGCGCCAGCAGCCCCGGGACAGGGAGCAATCAGCCCCAGCATTTT,TRBD1,-,TRBJ1-5,TRBV5-1
CASSLGGGDQPQHF,TGCGCCAGCAGCTTGGGCGGAGGAGACCAGCCCCAGCATTTT,-,-,TRBJ1-5,TRBV5-1
CASSLAARTRLYNEQFF,TGCGCCAGCAGCTTGGCCGCAAGGACTAGGCTATACAATGAGCAGTTCTTC,TRBD2,once,TRBJ2-1,TRBV5-1
CASSPTITYLDRDHEQYF,TGTGCCAGCAGTCCTACCATTACCTATCTGGACAGGGACCACGAGCAGTACTTC,TRBD1,-,TRBJ2-7,TRBV27
CASSTQRNYGYTF,TGTGCCAGCAGTACACAGCGGAACTATGGCTACACCTTC,-,once,TRBJ1-2,TRBV6-5
CASSFGTNTGSPLHF,TGTGCCAGCAGCTTCGGAACGAATACAGGTTCACCCCTCCACTTT,-,few,TRBJ1-6,TRBV7-2
CASSTPGLNTEAFF,TGTGCCAGTAGTACCCCTGGCCTGAACACTGAAGCTTTCTTT,-,-,TRBJ1-1,TRBV19
CASSPDRANTEAFF,TGTGCCAGCTCACCAGACAGGGCGAACACTGAAGCTTTCTTT,TRBD1,-,TRBJ1-1,TRBV18
CASSHVTGAHTEAFF,TGTGCCAGCAGCCATGTGACAGGGGCTCACACTGAAGCTTTCTTT,TRBD1,-,TRBJ1-1,TRBV14
CSVDAPYNEQFF,TGCAGCGTTGATGCGCCCTACAATGAGCAGTTCTTC,-,-,TRBJ2-1,TRBV29-1
CASSIGGGIGNQPQHF,TGTGCCAGTAGTATAGGGGGAGGGATCGGGAATCAGCCCCAGCATTTT,-,-,TRBJ1-5,TRBV19
CASSGKQGSLTEAFF,TGTGCCAGCAGCGGGAAACAGGGCTCTCTTACTGAAGCTTTCTTT,-,-,TRBJ1-1,TRBV5-4
CASTLLDRSGANVLTF,TGTGCCAGTACCCTCCTTGACAGGTCTGGGGCCAACGTCCTGACTTTC,-,-,TRBJ2-6,TRBV19
CASSLPLPNYGYTF,TGTGCCAGCAGCTTACCCCTACCGAACTATGGCTACACCTTC,-,-,TRBJ1-2,TRBV7-2
CASSQSTVSGYTF,TGTGCCAGCAGCCAATCCACAGTGAGTGGCTACACCTTC,-,few,TRBJ1-2,TRBV16